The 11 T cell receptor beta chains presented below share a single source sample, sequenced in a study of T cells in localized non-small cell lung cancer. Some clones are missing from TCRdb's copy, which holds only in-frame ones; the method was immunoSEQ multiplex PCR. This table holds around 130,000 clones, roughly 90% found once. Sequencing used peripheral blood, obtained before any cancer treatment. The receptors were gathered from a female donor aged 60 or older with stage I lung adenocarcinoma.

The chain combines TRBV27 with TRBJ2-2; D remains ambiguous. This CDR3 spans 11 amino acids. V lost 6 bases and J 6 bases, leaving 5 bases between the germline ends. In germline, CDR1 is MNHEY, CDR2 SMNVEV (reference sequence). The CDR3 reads CASSSPGELFF. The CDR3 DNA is TGTGCCAGCAGCTCACCCGGGGAGCTGTTTTTT.

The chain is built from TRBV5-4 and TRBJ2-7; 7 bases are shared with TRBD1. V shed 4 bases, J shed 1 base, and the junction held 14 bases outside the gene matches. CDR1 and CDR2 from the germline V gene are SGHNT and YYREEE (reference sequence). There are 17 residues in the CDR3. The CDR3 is CASSSKRPGTASYEQYF. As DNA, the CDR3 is TGTGCCAGCAGCAGCAAGCGGCCCGGGACAGCGTCCTACGAGCAGTACTTC.

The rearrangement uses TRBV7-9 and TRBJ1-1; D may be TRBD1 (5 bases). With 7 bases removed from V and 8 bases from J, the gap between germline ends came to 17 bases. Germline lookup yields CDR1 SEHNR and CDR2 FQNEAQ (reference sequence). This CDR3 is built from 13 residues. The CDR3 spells CASTSRGTAEAFF. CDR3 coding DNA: TGTGCCAGCACCTCACGGGGGACCGCCGAAGCTTTCTTT.

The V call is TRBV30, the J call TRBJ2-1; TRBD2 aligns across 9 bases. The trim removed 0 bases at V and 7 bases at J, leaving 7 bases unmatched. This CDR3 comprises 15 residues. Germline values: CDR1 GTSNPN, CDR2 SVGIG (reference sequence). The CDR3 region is CAWSVFSGSGNEQFF. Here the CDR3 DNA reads TGTGCCTGGAGTGTCTTTAGCGGGAGCGGAAATGAGCAGTTCTTC.

As DNA, the CDR3 is TGTGCCAGCAGTTACGGAACTAGCGGGAAGGTTGAGCAGTTCTTC. This sequence encodes CASSYGTSGKVEQFF. The chain has TRBV6-5 and TRBJ2-1, with 10 bases lining up with TRBD2. There are 15 residues in the CDR3. Germline V CDR1 and CDR2: MNHEY, SVGAGI. V was pared by 2 bases and J by 9 bases, with 7 bases of the junction left unmatched.

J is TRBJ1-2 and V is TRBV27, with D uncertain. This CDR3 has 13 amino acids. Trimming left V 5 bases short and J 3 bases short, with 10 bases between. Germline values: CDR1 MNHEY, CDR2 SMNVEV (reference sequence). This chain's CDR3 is CASSRELDYGYTF. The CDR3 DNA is TGTGCCAGCAGTCGAGAACTGGACTATGGCTACACCTTC.

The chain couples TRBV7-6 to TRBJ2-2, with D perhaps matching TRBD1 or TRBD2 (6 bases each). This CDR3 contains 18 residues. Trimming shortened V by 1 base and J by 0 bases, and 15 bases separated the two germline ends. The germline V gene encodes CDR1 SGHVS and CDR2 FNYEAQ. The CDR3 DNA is TGTGCCAGCAGCTTAGTTGTTTTCGGGGGCTCGAACACCGGGGAGCTGTTTTTT. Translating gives CASSLVVFGGSNTGELFF.

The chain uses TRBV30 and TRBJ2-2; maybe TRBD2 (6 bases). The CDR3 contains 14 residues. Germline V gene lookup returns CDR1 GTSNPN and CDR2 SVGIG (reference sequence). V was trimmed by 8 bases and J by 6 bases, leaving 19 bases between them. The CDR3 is CARTAGTSAGELFF. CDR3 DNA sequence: TGTGCCCGGACCGCAGGGACTTCCGCCGGGGAGCTGTTTTTT.

The chain's CDR3 is CASSLEGQGSGNTIYF. CDR3 sequence (DNA): TGTGCCAGCAGCTTAGAGGGACAGGGTTCTGGAAACACCATATATTTT. This chain uses TRBV11-2 with TRBJ1-3; TRBD1 aligns across 9 bases. This CDR3 region has 16 residues. V dropped 0 bases and J dropped 1; count of bases not matched to a gene: 1. Germline V CDR1 and CDR2: SGHAT, FQNNGV.

The CDR3 is CATSREEREDTQYF. The CDR3 coding sequence is TGTGCCACCAGCAGAGAAGAGCGGGAAGATACGCAGTATTTT. The chain carries TRBV15 and TRBJ2-3; TRBD2 matches 7 bases. J lost 5 bases, V lost 0 bases, and 2 bases had no gene match. Germline-derived CDR1 and CDR2 are LNHNV and YYDKDF (reference sequence). The CDR3 is 14 amino acids.

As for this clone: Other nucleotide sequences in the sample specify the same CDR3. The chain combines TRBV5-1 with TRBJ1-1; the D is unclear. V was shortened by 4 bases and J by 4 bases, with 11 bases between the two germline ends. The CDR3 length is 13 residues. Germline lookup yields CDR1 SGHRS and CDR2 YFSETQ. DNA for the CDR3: TGCGCCAGCAGCCCGAGTGGATCCACTGAAGCTTTCTTT. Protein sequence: CASSPSGSTEAFF.